The clone carrying this TCR beta chain was found many times. Its antigen is unidentified. Per the germline V gene, CDR1 is SGHTA and CDR2 is FQGNSA. V lost 5 bases and J 4 bases, leaving 20 bases between the germline ends. The CDR3 is 16 residues long. RNA transcripts gave rise to amplified TCR beta CDR3 regions. In the first-round RT-PCR of the TCR CDR3, the HTBI primer set was used. TCRdb passed the multiplex PCR reads through MiXCR, listing each CDR3 protein once. This sample has 600,000 to 850,000 distinct CDR3 sequences, with around a sixth found just once. The source of the sample is a study of T cells in Graves' hyperthyroidism and ophthalmopathy. Overall study results and limits: Expanded thyroid clonotypes (above 0.001) were mostly also found in blood.

Exclusion of patients followed from uncontrolled infection, other autoimmune disease, pregnancy or lactation. The blood sample dates from first hyperthyroidism diagnosis, preceding any ophthalmopathy symptoms. The PBMCs were taken from approximately 9 ml of fresh peripheral blood. This receptor was taken from a woman between 50 and 59 years old with Graves' hyperthyroidism that later progressed to Graves' ophthalmopathy. Sequencing was done on a sample of blood. The chain uses TRBV7-2 and TRBJ1-1, with a weak D call TRBD1 (5 bases). CDR3 loop: CASSVEGASLRTEAFF. The CDR3 DNA is TGTGCCAGCAGCGTAGAAGGGGCCAGCTTGCGCACTGAAGCTTTCTTT.